The subject of this entry is one T cell receptor beta chain. Trimming stripped 6 bases from V and 4 bases from J, with 10 bases between. Germline V gene lookup returns CDR1 MNHNS and CDR2 SASEGT. The CDR3 runs 13 residues. Alongside a J-beta primer mix, a sample-barcoded 5' primer served in a second PCR lasting about 7 to 11 cycles. TCRdb recomputed calls from the 5' RACE reads with MiXCR, one row per CDR3 protein. The table includes fewer than 800,000 distinct CDR3 sequences, over 20% detected once. This sample is part of a study of blood T cells in healthy people across ages. The clonotype was recovered from a man between 65 and 85 years old in good health. The sample taken for sequencing was blood. The J gene is TRBJ1-5, the V gene TRBV6-1; the D is unclear. Here the CDR3 DNA reads TGTGCCAGCAGCGGGAGAGTTAATCAGCCCCAGCATTTT. Its protein product is CASSGRVNQPQHF.